This TCR beta chain was identified during a study of T cell repertoires in cytomegalovirus infection. Using its own MiXCR run on the reads, TCRdb lists one record per CDR3 protein. The sample has about 740,000 distinct CDR3 sequences, 35% to 45% seen once. Overall study results and limits: Ex vivo, HLA-C-restricted CMV-specific TCR beta clonotypes prevailed over the rest of the response.

Per the germline V gene, CDR1 is MDHEN and CDR2 is SYDVKM. The CDR3 spans 14 residues. The germline V and J ends were trimmed by 2 bases and 9 bases, with 17 bases remaining between them. As to this clonotype: The antigen is unknown.

The V and J genes are TRBV28 and TRBJ2-7; D is possibly TRBD2 (6 bases). The sequenced material came from PBMCs. The receptor was derived from a human donor in good health (CMV status not recorded). Some clones in this sample may be carry-over from other donors' samples. The CDR3 bases are TGTGCCAGCAGTTTAACAGTCCCAACGCGGGGGCAGTACTTC. Protein product: CASSLTVPTRGQYF.